This T cell receptor (beta chain) was sequenced for a study of T cell clonality in common variable immunodeficiency. Study outcomes and limitations: Authors noted CVID clonality's cause needs subpopulation repertoire sequencing. CVID patient heterogeneity limited repertoire-clinical complication correlations.

TCRdb's table, derived via immunoSEQ multiplex PCR, lists solely in-frame clones and lacks some. The sample yields approximately 56,000 clones, without any singletons. The CDR3 covers 13 residues. Per germline, CDR1 DFQATT and CDR2 SNEGSKA (reference sequence). The V and J ends lost 2 bases and 4 bases respectively, with 8 bases between them. This clone was recorded many times. What it binds is not known. The read terminates 3 residues before the CDR3 end, so the remaining end is supplied by the germline J gene. The sample consisted of peripheral blood mononuclear cells. The gene calls are TRBV20-1 and TRBJ1-4; D gene ambiguous. This TCR was recovered from a person between 18 and 75 years old in good health. The CDR3 DNA, read in part, is TGCAGTGCTAGACCGGGTGGTAATGAAAAA. Its protein product is CSARPGGNEK. In full, the CDR3 reads CSARPGGNEKLFF.